The sample holds many counts of the clone carrying this TCR beta chain. Its antigen is not identified. The sample originates from a study of T-cell reconstitution after alpha-beta-depleted transplantation in children. Study outcomes and limitations: Most T-cell counts and diversity one year after the transplant came from T cells that were newly produced. Alpha-beta T cells about two months after transplant reportedly derived from several hundred expanded graft clones. After transplant, high TCRbeta diversity at day 60 in some patients arose from surviving recipient T cells and thymic progenitors.

Trimming took off 3 bases at V and 5 bases at J, with 7 bases between the two ends. The CDR3 extends over 12 amino acids. The germline gives CDR1 SGHVS, CDR2 FNYEAQ. It was with unique molecular identifiers that the TCRbeta library was prepared. TCRdb recomputed calls from the PCR reads with MiXCR, one row per CDR3 protein. Of roughly 400,000 distinct CDR3 sequences listed, over 40% are singletons. V usage is TRBV7-6 and J usage is TRBJ2-5; no clear D gene. The source is a girl aged 2 to 9 with aplastic anemia, due to receive a stem cell transplant. This material consisted of PBMCs, taken before TCRalphabeta/CD19-depleted stem cell transplant. CDR3 amino acids: CASSLAEETQYF. DNA of the CDR3: TGTGCCAGCAGCTTGGCCGAGGAGACCCAGTACTTC.